The present T cell receptor beta chain was sequenced within a study of CD8+ T cells in alopecia areata. This clone was counted between two and nine times. Each gene name is a mouse one. Read sequence stops 4 residues before the CDR3 end, and the germline J gene provides the missing end. Germline CDR1 NSHNY, CDR2 SYGAGN. The CDR3 spans 15 residues. Trimming at V came to 5 bases and at J to 3 bases, leaving 4 bases not matched to a gene. The study sorted pooled cutaneous lymph node cells by CD4, CD8alpha, NKG2D, NKG2ACE and other markers. Reverse transcription of extracted RNA yielded cDNA, which provided the sequencing template. Sequencing was performed with immunoSEQ multiplex PCR; in TCRdb, only in-frame clones are kept and a portion is missing. The sample counts 250,000 or so clones, none seen once; the ten largest own approximately 1.2%.

The rearrangement uses TRBV13-1 and TRBJ2-1, with 11 bases fitting TRBD1. The specimen sequenced was CD4+ T cells sorted from a lymph node. This TCR was recovered from a C3H/HeJ mouse with alopecia areata. This line is of MHC haplotype H2-k. CDR3 DNA, as far as it was read: TGTGCCAGCAGGGCCGGGACAGGGGGCTATGCT. Its protein product is CASRAGTGGYA. Given in full, the CDR3 is CASRAGTGGYAEQFF.